This TCR beta chain was profiled in a study of blood T cell repertoires in COVID-19. Study context: Collection of acute and convalescent COVID-19 samples took place in the United States, Italy and Spain.

The V end lost 10 bases, the J end lost 7 bases, and 22 bases lay between the germline ends. CDR1 and CDR2 (germline): ENHRY, SYGVKD. The CDR3 length is 15 residues. Here immunoSEQ multiplex PCR was the method, and the copy in TCRdb shows in-frame clones only, minus some. Of 60,000 or so clones in the sample, 89% were seen once. V usage is TRBV10-3 and J usage is TRBJ2-2; tentatively, D is TRBD1 (5 bases). The specimen sequenced was peripheral blood. The receptor was derived from a woman in her fifties or sixties with active COVID-19. For the CDR3, the DNA is TGTGCCAACGCTCCGGGCCCAGGGAAGAGCGGGGAGCTGTTTTTT. Translating it yields CANAPGPGKSGELFF.